These 3 T cell receptor beta chains share one sample of origin, sequenced in a study of blood T cell repertoires in COVID-19. TCRdb's copy holds only in-frame clones and misses some; the assay was immunoSEQ multiplex PCR. The sample lists 59,000 or so clones; approximately 91% were seen once. The sequenced sample was peripheral blood. Every receptor here comes from a human donor in a cohort sampled during active COVID-19.

This chain connects TRBV19 to TRBJ2-2; 7 nucleotides agree with TRBD2. The CDR3 has 16 residues. Germline CDR1 is LNHDA and CDR2 is SQIVND (reference sequence). V dropped 5 bases and J dropped 6; count of bases not matched to a gene: 12. The CDR3 bases are TGTGCCAGTAGTCCTCGGGGAGGGGAGGTAGCCGGGGAGCTGTTTTTT. Its translation is CASSPRGGEVAGELFF.

The sample holds one count of this clone. The chain recombines TRBV11-3 with TRBJ2-3, with a weak D call TRBD2 (5 bases). Germline V gives CDR1 SGHNT, CDR2 YENEEA. This CDR3 has 15 residues. V lost 1 base, J lost 4 bases, and 12 bases lay in between. CDR3 sequence reads: CASSLGKGVADTQYF. The CDR3 DNA follows: TGTGCCAGCAGCTTAGGCAAGGGAGTGGCAGATACGCAGTATTTT.

The J gene is TRBJ2-7, the V gene TRBV19; 9 bases line up with TRBD1. Germline trimming cut 7 bases from V and 7 bases from J; bases unmatched to any gene: 8. This CDR3 comprises 13 residues. CDR1 and CDR2 from the germline V gene are LNHDA and SQIVND (reference sequence). The CDR3 region is CASMRDRAGEQYF. DNA of the CDR3: TGTGCCAGTATGCGGGACAGGGCGGGGGAGCAGTACTTC.